Below are 18 T cell receptor beta chains sequenced from a single sample in a study of T cell changes during pregnancy in multiple sclerosis. Data came from immunoSEQ multiplex PCR; TCRdb stores just in-frame clones and leaves some out. Of around 34,000 clones in the sample, 90% were seen once. The sample in question was CD8+ T cells from peripheral blood mononuclear cells, obtained before pregnancy. Every receptor here comes from a female donor with multiple sclerosis, enrolled in a pregnancy study.

The chain uses TRBV6-1 and TRBJ2-3; D perhaps matches TRBD1 (5 bases). Germline V lookup: CDR1 MNHNS, CDR2 SASEGT. The V end lost 4 bases, the J end lost 7 bases, and 15 bases lay between the germline ends. The CDR3 has 14 residues. DNA for the CDR3: TGTGCCAGCAGTGTTCATACGACAGAACATACGCAGTATTTT. Its protein is CASSVHTTEHTQYF.

This clone was observed a handful of times. DNA for the CDR3: TGCGCCAGCAGCCCTCGAGACATCTCCACTGAAGCTTTCTTT. It specifies CASSPRDISTEAFF. This chain connects TRBV4-1 to TRBJ1-1; D not certain. Per germline, CDR1 MGHRA and CDR2 YSYEKL. This CDR3 comprises 14 residues. Trimming left V 4 bases short and J 4 bases short, with 13 bases between.

The CDR3 sequence is CASSSRQDGETQYF. Here the CDR3 DNA reads TGTGCCAGCAGTAGCCGACAGGATGGAGAGACCCAGTACTTC. This sequence joins TRBV25-1 and TRBJ2-5; D might be TRBD1 (6 bases). Per germline, CDR1 MGHDK and CDR2 SYGVNS. V was cut by 5 bases and J by 4 bases, with 14 bases left in between. The CDR3 is 14 residues long.

V is TRBV5-1 and J is TRBJ2-7; a possible D gene is TRBD1 (6 bases). The CDR3 covers 14 residues. Germline V gene data show CDR1 as SGHRS and CDR2 as YFSETQ. Deletions cut 4 bases from V and 2 bases from J, with 13 bases between. The CDR3 DNA is TGCGCCAGCAGCCGGACAGACGGTCCCTACGAGCAGTACTTC. Amino acids: CASSRTDGPYEQYF.

The V and J genes are TRBV6-5 and TRBJ1-6, with D possibly TRBD1 on 5 matching bases. Germline V gene sequence: CDR1 MNHEY, CDR2 SVGAGI. With 7 bases removed from V and 0 bases from J, the gap between germline ends came to 10 bases. The CDR3 is 15 amino acids. CDR3 amino acids: CASTPGGSYNSPLHF. In DNA, the CDR3 is TGTGCCAGCACCCCCGGGGGCTCCTATAATTCACCCCTCCACTTT.

The chain combines TRBV4-3 with TRBJ2-7; possibly TRBD2 for D (5 bases). This CDR3 spans 17 amino acids. Looked up from germline, CDR1 is LGHNA and CDR2 is YSLEER. Trimming took off 0 bases at V and 7 bases at J, with 22 bases between the two ends. CDR3 nucleotide sequence: TGCGCCAGCAGCCAAGACCGCACCGGGCCCGGACTTGGGGAGCAGTACTTC. It encodes CASSQDRTGPGLGEQYF.

V usage is TRBV5-1 and J usage is TRBJ2-7; 7 positions agree with TRBD1. The CDR3 extends over 14 amino acids. Germline V gene sequence: CDR1 SGHRS, CDR2 YFSETQ. J was trimmed by 0 bases and V by 4 bases; bases with no gene match: 4. Here the CDR3 DNA reads TGCGCCAGCAGCCCCGGGACAGCCTCCTACGAGCAGTACTTC. It translates to CASSPGTASYEQYF.

V gene TRBV27 combines with J gene TRBJ1-1; possibly TRBD1 for D (6 bases). With 0 bases removed from V and 5 bases from J, the gap between germline ends came to 13 bases. Germline values: CDR1 MNHEY, CDR2 SMNVEV (reference sequence). CDR3 length: 15 residues. CDR3 region: CASSLSRQGWTEAFF. The CDR3 region has the DNA TGTGCCAGCAGTTTATCCCGCCAGGGGTGGACTGAAGCTTTCTTT.

J is TRBJ2-1 and V is TRBV19, with 7 bases identical to TRBD2. V lost 7 bases, J lost 4 bases, and 1 base stayed unmatched. CDR1 is LNHDA and CDR2 is SQIVND in the germline V gene (reference sequence). CDR3 length: 12 residues. The CDR3 loop reads CASTGGYNEQFF. The DNA of the CDR3 is TGTGCCAGTACCGGGGGGTACAATGAGCAGTTCTTC.

The CDR3 sequence is CASSAPGGASTDTQYF. CDR3 sequence (DNA): TGTGCCAGCAGTGCGCCGGGGGGGGCTAGCACAGATACGCAGTATTTT. V usage is TRBV2 and J usage is TRBJ2-3, with 8 nucleotides matching TRBD2. CDR1 is SNHLY, CDR2 FYNNEI, per germline. V was pared by 4 bases and J by 0 bases, with 6 bases of the junction left unmatched. The CDR3 has 16 amino acids.

The J gene is TRBJ2-1, the V gene TRBV10-3, with 10 bases lining up with TRBD2. Germline CDR1 ENHRY, CDR2 SYGVKD. This CDR3 is 16 amino acids long. The V and J ends lost 0 bases and 9 bases, in that order; junction bases with no gene match: 8. Here the CDR3 reads CAISESASGSPREQFF. CDR3 nucleotides: TGTGCCATCAGTGAGTCGGCTAGCGGGAGCCCCCGTGAGCAGTTCTTC.

The chain couples TRBV4-1 to TRBJ1-1, with a possible D match to TRBD1 (5 bases). Trimming took 0 bases from V and 5 from J, leaving 13 bases between them. CDR1 and CDR2 from the germline V gene are MGHRA and YSYEKL. The CDR3 runs 15 residues. CDR3 loop: CASSQDLGGWTEAFF. The CDR3 DNA reads TGCGCCAGCAGCCAAGATCTGGGGGGTTGGACTGAAGCTTTCTTT.

The rearrangement joins TRBV15 to TRBJ2-1, with D hard to call. CDR1 is LNHNV, CDR2 YYDKDF, per germline (reference sequence). V lost 2 bases and J lost 2, with 10 bases in between. The CDR3 covers 15 residues. This chain's CDR3 is CATSRREIPYNEQFF. The CDR3, as DNA: TGTGCCACCAGCAGACGCGAAATCCCCTACAATGAGCAGTTCTTC.

This rearrangement joins TRBV6-6 to TRBJ1-4; D gene unclear. The CDR3 is 13 residues long. Trimming shortened V by 0 bases and J by 13 bases, and 12 bases separated the two germline ends. Germline-derived CDR1 and CDR2 are MNHNY and SVGAGI (reference sequence). The chain's CDR3 is CASSYSRVEGLFF. CDR3 coding DNA: TGTGCCAGCAGTTACTCGAGGGTCGAAGGACTGTTTTTT.

The rearrangement links TRBV5-1 to TRBJ1-5; TRBD1 is a possible D gene (5 bases). Germline assignment: CDR1 SGHRS and CDR2 YFSETQ. The V end was cut by 2 bases, the J end by 2 bases, with 8 bases between. CDR3 size: 14 residues. The CDR3 sequence: CASSFEGGNQPQHF. DNA for the CDR3: TGCGCCAGCAGCTTTGAAGGGGGCAATCAGCCCCAGCATTTT. The full variable domain, with the rest looked up from reference TRBV5-1 and TRBJ1-5, is KAGVTQTPRYLIKTRGQQVTLSCSPISGHRSVSWYQQTPGQGLQFLFEYFSETQRNKGNFPGRFSGRQFSNSRSEMNVSTLELGDSALYLCASSFEGGNQPQHFGDGTRLSIL.

J is TRBJ2-2 and V is TRBV4-3; weak D call: TRBD1 (6 bases). CDR1 and CDR2 from the germline V gene are LGHNA and YSLEER. This CDR3 contains 22 residues. V dropped 3 bases and J dropped 0 bases, with 29 bases sitting between them. This chain's CDR3 is CASSHSPGYILLGASNTGELFF. For the CDR3, the DNA is TGCGCCAGCAGCCACTCCCCGGGATATATATTATTGGGGGCTTCGAACACCGGGGAGCTGTTTTTT.

This chain uses TRBV9 with TRBJ1-2; 7 positions agree with TRBD1. Germline V gene data show CDR1 as SGDLS and CDR2 as YYNGEE. There are 14 residues in the CDR3. J was trimmed by 2 bases and V by 4 bases; bases with no gene match: 5. CDR3 sequence: CASSFRDRNYGYTF. CDR3 bases: TGTGCCAGCAGCTTCCGGGACAGAAACTATGGCTACACCTTC.

The J gene is TRBJ1-5, the V gene TRBV5-5; D remains ambiguous. Germline assignment: CDR1 SGHKS and CDR2 YYEKEE (reference sequence). CDR3 size: 15 residues. Trimming stripped 0 bases from V and 6 bases from J, with 13 bases between. This CDR3 is CASSLAQMYSQPQHF. The DNA for the CDR3 is TGTGCCAGCAGCTTGGCCCAAATGTATAGTCAGCCCCAGCATTTT. The full variable domain, rest sourced from reference TRBV5-5 and TRBJ1-5, is DAGVTQSPTHLIKTRGQQVTLRCSPISGHKSVSWYQQVLGQGPQFIFQYYEKEERGRGNFPDRFSARQFPNYSSELNVNALLLGDSALYLCASSLAQMYSQPQHFGDGTRLSIL.